The clone carrying this T cell receptor beta chain has a single count. This sample is part of a study of blood T cell repertoires in COVID-19. Produced via immunoSEQ multiplex PCR; TCRdb's table is partial and in-frame only. Of around 480,000 clones listed, roughly nine tenths were seen once; the top ten hold 0.7%. J was trimmed by 11 bases and V by 5 bases; bases with no gene match: 10. There are 13 residues in the CDR3. The V gene's germline CDR1 is SEHNR and CDR2 FQNEAQ (reference sequence). The material sequenced was PBMCs or T cells enriched from blood (not recorded which). V is TRBV7-9 and J is TRBJ1-1; TRBD1 matches 8 bases. This TCR came from a woman aged 18 to 35 who had recovered from COVID-19. The CDR3 region is CASSAIRGRSAFF. The CDR3 coding sequence is TGTGCCAGCAGCGCAATCAGGGGGCGCTCTGCTTTCTTT. Variable domain in full (rest from reference TRBV7-9 and TRBJ1-1): DTGVSQNPRHKITKRGQNVTFRCDPISEHNRLYWYRQTLGQGPEFLTYFQNEAQLEKSRLLSDRFSAERPKGSFSTLEIQRTEQGDSAMYLCASSAIRGRSAFFGQGTRLTVV.